These T cell receptor beta chains were read from a single sample in a study of cytomegalovirus exposure and HLA in healthy donors. The data were produced by immunoSEQ multiplex PCR, yet TCRdb's version contains in-frame clones alone and is incomplete. The table shows under 150,000 clones, with 80% to 85% occurring only once. The specimen sequenced was PBMCs. Every receptor here comes from a boy aged 2-15 years in good health and CMV-seronegative. The CDR3 runs from the conserved cysteine through the conserved F or W. The order of the fields is J gene, D gene, V gene, clone size, CDR3 DNA, CDR3 protein. D genes are given only for firm matches. Expanded clones are given a class, and other clones once, few, many or no size at all.

j_call: TRBJ2-5
d_call: -
v_call: TRBV7-3
clone_size: -
cdr3_nt: TGTGCCAGCAGCTTAGGCGGGGTAGAGACCCAGTACTTC
cdr3_aa: CASSLGGVETQYF

j_call: TRBJ1-1
d_call: -
v_call: TRBV19
clone_size: -
cdr3_nt: TGTGCCAGTAGTCTCTTGAACACTGAAGCTTTCTTT
cdr3_aa: CASSLLNTEAFF

j_call: TRBJ1-3
d_call: TRBD1
v_call: TRBV2
clone_size: -
cdr3_nt: TGTGCCAGCAGTGTACAGGGGGGAAACACCATATATTTT
cdr3_aa: CASSVQGGNTIYF

j_call: TRBJ2-2
d_call: TRBD2
v_call: TRBV6-6
clone_size: few
cdr3_nt: TGTGCCAGCAGTTTTGGGACTAGCGGGAGAACCGGGGAGCTGTTTTTT
cdr3_aa: CASSFGTSGRTGELFF

j_call: TRBJ1-5
d_call: TRBD1
v_call: TRBV5-6
clone_size: -
cdr3_nt: TGTGCCAGCAGCCCAGCTGGGACAGGGGGCTTCAATCAGCCCCAGCATTTT
cdr3_aa: CASSPAGTGGFNQPQHF

j_call: TRBJ2-7
d_call: TRBD1
v_call: TRBV2
clone_size: -
cdr3_nt: TGTGCCAGCAGTGATTCGAAGTGGGGACAGGGGAGGCAAGTGTACGAGCAGTACTTC
cdr3_aa: CASSDSKWGQGRQVYEQYF

j_call: TRBJ2-5
d_call: -
v_call: TRBV7-8
clone_size: -
cdr3_nt: TGTGCCAGCAGCTTTACGGGACTCCGGGAAGAGACCCAGTACTTC
cdr3_aa: CASSFTGLREETQYF

j_call: TRBJ2-3
d_call: TRBD2
v_call: TRBV19
clone_size: -
cdr3_nt: TGTGCCAGTAGCACGAGACTAGCGGGCGAACTGGGGCTTTTGGATACGCAGTATTTT
cdr3_aa: CASSTRLAGELGLLDTQYF

j_call: TRBJ2-7
d_call: TRBD1
v_call: TRBV7-9
clone_size: -
cdr3_nt: TGTTCCAGCAGCTTCCTCCGGGACAGGGGCTACGAGCAGTACTTC
cdr3_aa: CSSSFLRDRGYEQYF

j_call: TRBJ2-1
d_call: TRBD1
v_call: TRBV5-1
clone_size: -
cdr3_nt: TGCGCCAGCGCGTGGACAGGGGGGAACAATGAGCAGTTCTTC
cdr3_aa: CASAWTGGNNEQFF

j_call: TRBJ1-1
d_call: -
v_call: TRBV4-1
clone_size: -
cdr3_nt: TGCGCCAGCAGCCAACCAACGACAAGCGGTAACACCGAAGCTTTCTTT
cdr3_aa: CASSQPTTSGNTEAFF

j_call: TRBJ1-1
d_call: TRBD1
v_call: TRBV5-1
clone_size: few
cdr3_nt: TGCGCCAGCAGCTCAAGACAGGGGGCGGCTGAAGCTTTCTTT
cdr3_aa: CASSSRQGAAEAFF

j_call: TRBJ1-2
d_call: -
v_call: TRBV6-5
clone_size: few
cdr3_nt: TGTGCCAGCAGATCCCACGGTTCCTATGGCTACACCTTC
cdr3_aa: CASRSHGSYGYTF

j_call: TRBJ2-5
d_call: TRBD2
v_call: TRBV4-3
clone_size: -
cdr3_nt: TGCGCCAGCAGCCACTCTAGCGGGAGGGCCGATTGGGAGACCCAGTACTTC
cdr3_aa: CASSHSSGRADWETQYF

j_call: TRBJ2-7
d_call: -
v_call: TRBV27
clone_size: -
cdr3_nt: TGTGCCAGCAGCCGTAGCTCCTACGAGCAGTACTTC
cdr3_aa: CASSRSSYEQYF

j_call: TRBJ1-5
d_call: -
v_call: TRBV18
clone_size: -
cdr3_nt: TGTGCCAGCTCACCGAATGGACAGAGGAATCAGCCCCAGCATTTT
cdr3_aa: CASSPNGQRNQPQHF

j_call: TRBJ1-1
d_call: TRBD1
v_call: TRBV7-9
clone_size: few
cdr3_nt: TGTGCCAGCAGGGGACAGGGACATAGCGCTGAAGCTTTCTTT
cdr3_aa: CASRGQGHSAEAFF

j_call: TRBJ1-5
d_call: -
v_call: TRBV7-9
clone_size: -
cdr3_nt: TGTGCCAGCAGCTTAGGTACGGGGTCGCGGAATCAGCCCCAGCATTTT
cdr3_aa: CASSLGTGSRNQPQHF

j_call: TRBJ2-7
d_call: TRBD1
v_call: TRBV4-1
clone_size: -
cdr3_nt: TGCGCCAGCAGCCCTAGGCAGGGGGCTTACGAGCAGTACTTC
cdr3_aa: CASSPRQGAYEQYF

j_call: TRBJ2-7
d_call: -
v_call: TRBV28
clone_size: -
cdr3_nt: TGTGCCAGCAGCCCCGACAGCTCCGAGCAGTACTTC
cdr3_aa: CASSPDSSEQYF

j_call: TRBJ1-1
d_call: -
v_call: TRBV7-2
clone_size: -
cdr3_nt: TGTGCCAGCAGCTTTGCAGGGAACACTGAAGCTTTCTTT
cdr3_aa: CASSFAGNTEAFF

j_call: TRBJ2-3
d_call: -
v_call: TRBV10-1
clone_size: -
cdr3_nt: TGCGCCAGCAGTGAGTCCGGGCTAGCCCCTTATACGCAGTATTTT
cdr3_aa: CASSESGLAPYTQYF

j_call: TRBJ2-1
d_call: -
v_call: TRBV5-1
clone_size: -
cdr3_nt: TGCGCCAGCAGCGGCCCTCAAACCGGGTCCAATGAGCAGTTCTTC
cdr3_aa: CASSGPQTGSNEQFF